Listed here are 21 T cell receptor beta chains from one sample, sequenced in a study of CD8 T cells in Susac syndrome. Random hexamers were used to reverse transcribe about 0.5 to 1 ug of RNA. Each CDR3 protein gets one entry after TCRdb re-called the immunoSEQ multiplex PCR reads with MiXCR. The sample carries 170,000 or so distinct CDR3 sequences, 80% to 95% recorded once. Sequences were obtained from CD4+ T cells from PBMCs. The receptors were gathered from a human donor with multiple sclerosis.

The chain has TRBV5-1 and TRBJ2-1, with 14 bases matching TRBD2. Per the germline V gene, CDR1 is SGHRS and CDR2 is YFSETQ. This CDR3 comprises 16 residues. Trimming removed 4 bases from V and 2 bases from J; junction bases left unmatched: 2. The DNA of the CDR3 is TGCGCCAGCAGCACGACTAGCGGGGGGGCCTACAATGAGCAGTTCTTC. Its translation is CASSTTSGGAYNEQFF.

This sequence joins TRBV7-3 and TRBJ2-2; weak D call: TRBD1 (6 bases). Trimming shortened V by 5 bases and J by 0 bases, and 13 bases separated the two germline ends. The CDR3 covers 16 residues. The germline CDR1 and CDR2 sequences are SGHTA and FQGTGA. CDR3 in DNA: TGTGCCAGCAGCGGACCGGGACAATCGAACACCGGGGAGCTGTTTTTT. It encodes CASSGPGQSNTGELFF.

The chain couples TRBV29-1 to TRBJ2-1, with TRBD1 matching 7 bases. CDR3 length: 11 amino acids. V lost 7 bases, J lost 7 bases, and 4 bases stayed unmatched. The germline gives CDR1 SQVTM, CDR2 ANQGSEA. The CDR3 nucleotides are TGCAGCGGGGACAGAAGGAATGAGCAGTTCTTC. This sequence encodes CSGDRRNEQFF.

This clonotype came up a few times. The chain joins TRBV20-1 to TRBJ1-1, with a weak D call TRBD1 (5 bases). The germline V gene has CDR1 DFQATT and CDR2 SNEGSKA (reference sequence). The V gene lost 3 bases and the J gene lost 5 bases, with 13 bases spanning the gap. The CDR3 has 13 amino acids. The chain's CDR3 is CSASRGRGTEAFF. The CDR3 bases are TGCAGTGCTAGTCGGGGACGGGGGACTGAAGCTTTCTTT.

The J gene is TRBJ1-3, the V gene TRBV18; 8 bases fit TRBD1. V was pared by 0 bases and J by 2 bases, with 3 bases of the junction left unmatched. CDR3 length: 16 amino acids. Germline CDR1 reads KGHSH; CDR2 reads LQKENI. The CDR3 sequence is CASSPPAQGAGNTIYF. The CDR3 DNA reads TGTGCCAGCTCACCACCGGCACAGGGGGCTGGAAACACCATATATTTT.

The chain uses TRBV2 and TRBJ2-1; tentatively, D is TRBD1 (6 bases). The CDR3 is made up of 11 amino acids. Germline assignment: CDR1 SNHLY and CDR2 FYNNEI. Trimming took off 2 bases at V and 16 bases at J, with 12 bases between the two ends. CDR3 amino acids: CASSELGRGFF. In DNA form, the CDR3 reads TGTGCCAGCAGTGAATTAGGCAGGGGATTCTTC.

The genes are TRBV10-2 and TRBJ1-2, with a tentative D call TRBD1 (6 bases). Trimming removed 6 bases from V and 4 bases from J, with 15 bases in between. Germline V gives CDR1 WSHSY, CDR2 SAAADI. The CDR3 spans 14 residues. As DNA, the CDR3 is TGCGCCAGCAGATCCGGGACAATCTCCTATGGCTACACCTTC. This sequence encodes CASRSGTISYGYTF.

This chain links TRBV18 with TRBJ1-1; weak D call: TRBD1 (5 bases). Germline CDR1 is KGHSH and CDR2 is LQKENI. Trimming stripped 1 base from V and 3 bases from J, with 6 bases between. CDR3 length equals 13 residues. The CDR3 coding sequence is TGTGCCAGCTCACCACAAGGGGACACTGAAGCTTTCTTT. The encoded protein is CASSPQGDTEAFF.

The chain joins TRBV27 to TRBJ1-6; 12 bases map to TRBD1. Germline V CDR1 and CDR2: MNHEY, SMNVEV (reference sequence). This CDR3 is built from 14 residues. V gave up 6 bases and J gave up 9 bases; unmatched junction bases: 3. CDR3 sequence reads: CASRGQGAGSPLHF. The CDR3 nucleotides read TGTGCCAGCAGGGGACAGGGGGCGGGTTCACCCCTCCACTTT.

V is TRBV7-9 and J is TRBJ1-2, with D maybe TRBD1 (6 bases). V gave up 2 bases and J gave up 3 bases, with 10 bases separating them. CDR1 and CDR2 (germline): SEHNR, FQNEAQ (reference sequence). The CDR3 extends over 14 amino acids. The CDR3, as DNA: TGTGCCAGCAGCTTATACAGGGCCGACTATGGCTACACCTTC. It yields the protein CASSLYRADYGYTF. Combining the CDR3 with reference TRBV7-9 and TRBJ1-2 gives the whole variable domain DTGVSQNPRHKITKRGQNVTFRCDPISEHNRLYWYRQTLGQGPEFLTYFQNEAQLEKSRLLSDRFSAERPKGSFSTLEIQRTEQGDSAMYLCASSLYRADYGYTFGSGTRLTVV.

This rearrangement joins TRBV6-6 to TRBJ2-5, with D possibly being TRBD2 (5 bases). There are 16 residues in the CDR3. With 2 bases removed from V and 4 bases from J, the gap between germline ends came to 17 bases. CDR1 is MNHNY, CDR2 SVGAGI, per germline (reference sequence). Written as DNA, the CDR3 is TGTGCCAGCAGTTACCCCACCGTCGGGGATGGAGAGACCCAGTACTTC. Its translation is CASSYPTVGDGETQYF.

V usage is TRBV30 and J usage is TRBJ1-1; no definite D call. V lost 0 bases and J 6 bases, leaving 5 bases between the germline ends. The CDR3 consists of 11 residues. Germline loops: CDR1 GTSNPN, CDR2 SVGIG (reference sequence). For the CDR3, the DNA is TGTGCCTGGAGTGTTGGGGCTGAAGCTTTCTTT. Translating gives CAWSVGAEAFF.

In DNA, the CDR3 is TGTGCCAGTAGGGACAGCTACAATCAGCCCCAGCATTTT. The encoded protein is CASRDSYNQPQHF. The V and J genes are TRBV6-5 and TRBJ1-5; 7 bases line up with TRBD1. CDR1 is MNHEY, CDR2 SVGAGI, per germline. The CDR3 has 13 residues. V gave up 9 bases and J gave up 3 bases; unmatched junction bases: 5.

This sequence joins TRBV6-2 or TRBV6-3 and TRBJ2-7; D is perhaps TRBD1 (5 bases). The CDR3 is 17 residues long. Germline V lookup: CDR1 MNHEY, CDR2 SVGEGT. Trimming left V 2 bases short and J 6 bases short, with 23 bases between. DNA for the CDR3: TGTGCCAGCAGTTACCCCTCAACTGGCCAAAACAGGCGCGAGCAGTACTTC. Protein product: CASSYPSTGQNRREQYF.

This clonotype was detected a few times. The chain combines TRBV7-2 with TRBJ2-7, with 8 bases lining up with TRBD2. J was trimmed by 3 bases and V by 5 bases; bases with no gene match: 6. The CDR3 sequence is 14 residues long. In germline, CDR1 is SGHTA, CDR2 FQGNSA. CDR3: CASSPSGGRYEQYF. The CDR3 DNA reads as TGTGCCAGCAGCCCCTCGGGGGGGCGCTACGAGCAGTACTTC.

The chain is built from TRBV29-1 and TRBJ1-2; D perhaps matches TRBD1 (5 bases). This CDR3 is 14 amino acids long. The germline V and J ends were trimmed by 4 bases and 3 bases, with 15 bases remaining between them. From germline, CDR1 is SQVTM and CDR2 ANQGSEA. CDR3 sequence (DNA): TGCAGCGTTGGGGAGACAGCGGGTTACTATGGCTACACCTTC. Translation gives CSVGETAGYYGYTF.

The chain employs TRBV13 and TRBJ1-1, with a weak D call TRBD1 (5 bases). The V and J ends lost 6 bases and 7 bases respectively, with 9 bases between them. There are 11 residues in the CDR3. Germline loops: CDR1 PRHDT, CDR2 FYEKMQ (reference sequence). CDR3 bases: TGTGCCAGCAGGGCACAGGTTGAAGCTTTCTTT. This gives the protein CASRAQVEAFF.

The chain joins TRBV3-1 to TRBJ2-7; 10 nucleotides agree with TRBD2. This CDR3 comprises 15 residues. With V trimmed by 2 bases and J by 6 bases, 7 bases remained unmatched. CDR1 is LGHDT, CDR2 YNNKEL, per germline (reference sequence). DNA for the CDR3: TGTGCCAGCAGCCAATTTCTAGCGGGAGTGACCGAGCAGTACTTC. This gives the protein CASSQFLAGVTEQYF.

The chain carries TRBV7-2 and TRBJ1-2; D not resolved. V was clipped by 5 bases and J by 4 bases, with 20 bases between them. The CDR3 totals 16 residues. CDR1 and CDR2 (germline): SGHTA, FQGNSA. The CDR3 DNA sequence: TGTGCCAGCAGCCCGACCGGCGGCCCCGTAGCCTATGGCTACACCTTC. The encoded protein is CASSPTGGPVAYGYTF.

The rearrangement links TRBV29-1 to TRBJ2-7, with TRBD2 matching over 11 bases. V shed 4 bases and J 1 base; nucleotides not matched to a gene: 6. Germline CDR1 SQVTM, CDR2 ANQGSEA. The CDR3 loop spans 15 amino acids. CDR3 DNA sequence: TGCAGCGTTGCGCTACTAGCGGGGGCATCCTACGAGCAGTACTTC. It encodes CSVALLAGASYEQYF.

This sequence joins TRBV28 and TRBJ2-1, with 7 bases matching TRBD1. Germline V gene lookup returns CDR1 MDHEN and CDR2 SYDVKM. CDR3 length equals 14 residues. V was pared by 3 bases and J by 12 bases, with 11 bases of the junction left unmatched. As DNA, the CDR3 is TGTGCCAGCAGTTTGGGGGACAGTGTCCGACCGCAGTTCTTC. Its translation is CASSLGDSVRPQFF.